This entry concerns a single T cell receptor beta chain. What it recognizes is unknown. The data were obtained in a study of cytomegalovirus exposure and HLA in healthy donors. Study results and caveats: Apart from CMV serostatus, no immune exposure information was available. High sensitivity and specificity were reportedly achieved when the classifier diagnosed cytomegalovirus status.

Primers included in the PCR were 60 Vbeta and 13 Jbeta primers. Here immunoSEQ multiplex PCR was the method, and the copy in TCRdb shows in-frame clones only, minus some. The sample contains over 200,000 clones, 60% to 80% of which appear only once. The clonotype originates from a male donor in good health and CMV-seronegative. Sequenced material: PBMCs.

In DNA, the CDR3 is TGCGCCAGCAGCCCACCTTCTGCAGGGTACAATGAGCAGTTCTTC. This sequence encodes CASSPPSAGYNEQFF. The rearrangement uses TRBV5-1 and TRBJ2-1; D might be TRBD1 (5 bases). The germline gives CDR1 SGHRS, CDR2 YFSETQ. The length of the CDR3 is 15 residues. V shed 4 bases and J shed 4 bases, with 15 bases lying between them. Full variable domain (remainder filled in from reference TRBV5-1 and TRBJ2-1): KAGVTQTPRYLIKTRGQQVTLSCSPISGHRSVSWYQQTPGQGLQFLFEYFSETQRNKGNFPGRFSGRQFSNSRSEMNVSTLELGDSALYLCASSPPSAGYNEQFFGPGTRLTVL.